This TCR beta chain was found in a study of graft-versus-host responses after intestinal transplantation. Study overall: Following induction with anti-thymocyte globulin, all recipients were given tacrolimus and steroids for two to four years.

Assay used: immunoSEQ multiplex PCR; TCRdb lists only in-frame clones, some missing. Of over 45,000 clones in the sample, around nine tenths are singletons; the top ten hold roughly 1.5%. V was cut by 4 bases and J by 1 base, with 13 bases left in between. The CDR3 consists of 15 residues. Germline V gives CDR1 PRHDT, CDR2 FYEKMQ (reference sequence). In regard to this clone: Its target is unknown.

Study conclusions and caveats: Association was observed between peak circulating GvH clone levels and early post-transplant HvG declines. Recipient marrow contained GvH clones, some of which appeared first in ileum or blood.

The TCR originated in a human patient who received an intestinal transplant, so some T cells may come from the graft donor. The chain employs TRBV13 and TRBJ1-1; D not resolved. This material consisted of PBMCs, taken 26 days after transplant. The CDR3 DNA is TGTGCCAGCAGCTCCCCCCCTGCGGGGAACACTGAAGCTTTCTTT. Its translation is CASSSPPAGNTEAFF.